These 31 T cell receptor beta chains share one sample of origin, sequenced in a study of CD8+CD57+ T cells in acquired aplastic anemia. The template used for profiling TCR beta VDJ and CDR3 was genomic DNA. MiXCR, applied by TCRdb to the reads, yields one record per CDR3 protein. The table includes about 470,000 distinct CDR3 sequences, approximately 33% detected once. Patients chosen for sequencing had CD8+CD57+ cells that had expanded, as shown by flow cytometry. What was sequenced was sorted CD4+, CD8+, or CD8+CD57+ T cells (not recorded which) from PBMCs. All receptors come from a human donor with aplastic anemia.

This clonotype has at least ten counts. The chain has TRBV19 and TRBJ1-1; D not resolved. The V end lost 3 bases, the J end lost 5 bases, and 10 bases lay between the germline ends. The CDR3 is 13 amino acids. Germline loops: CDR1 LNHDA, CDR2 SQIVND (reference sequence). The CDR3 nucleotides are TGTGCCAGTAGTATCCTCCCGGGAACTGAAGCTTTCTTT. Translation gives CASSILPGTEAFF. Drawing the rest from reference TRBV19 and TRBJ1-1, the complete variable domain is DGGITQSPKYLFRKEGQNVTLSCEQNLNHDAMYWYRQDPGQGLRLIYYSQIVNDFQKGDIAEGYSVSREKKESFPLTVTSAQKNPTAFYLCASSILPGTEAFFGQGTRLTVV.

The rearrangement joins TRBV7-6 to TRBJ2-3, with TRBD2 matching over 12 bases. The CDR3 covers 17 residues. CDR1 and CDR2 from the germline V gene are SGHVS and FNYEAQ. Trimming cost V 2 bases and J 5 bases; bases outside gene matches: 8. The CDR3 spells CASSLRLAGAQGDTQYF. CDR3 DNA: TGTGCCAGCAGCTTAAGACTAGCGGGGGCTCAGGGAGATACGCAGTATTTT.

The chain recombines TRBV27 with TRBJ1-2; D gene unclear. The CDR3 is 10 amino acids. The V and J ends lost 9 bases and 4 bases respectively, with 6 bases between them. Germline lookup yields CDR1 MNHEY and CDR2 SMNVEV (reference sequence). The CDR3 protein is CARFAYGYTF. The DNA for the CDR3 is TGTGCCAGGTTTGCCTATGGCTACACCTTC.

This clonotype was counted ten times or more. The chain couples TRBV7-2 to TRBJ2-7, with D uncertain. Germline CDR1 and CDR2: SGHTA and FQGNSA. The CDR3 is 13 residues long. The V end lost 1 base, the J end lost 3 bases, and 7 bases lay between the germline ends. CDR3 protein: CASSLGADYEQYF. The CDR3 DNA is TGTGCCAGCAGCTTAGGTGCGGACTACGAGCAGTACTTC. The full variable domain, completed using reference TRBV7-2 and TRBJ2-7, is GAGVSQSPSNKVTEKGKDVELRCDPISGHTALYWYRQSLGQGLEFLIYFQGNSAPDKSGLPSDRFSAERTGGSVSTLTIQRTQQEDSAVYLCASSLGADYEQYFGPGTRLTVT.

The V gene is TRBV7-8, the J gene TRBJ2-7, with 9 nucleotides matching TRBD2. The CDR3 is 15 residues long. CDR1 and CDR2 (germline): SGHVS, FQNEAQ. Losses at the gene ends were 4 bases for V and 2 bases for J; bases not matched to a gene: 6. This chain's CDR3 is CASSWSGGLAYEQYF. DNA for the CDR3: TGTGCCAGCAGCTGGAGCGGGGGGCTTGCCTACGAGCAGTACTTC.

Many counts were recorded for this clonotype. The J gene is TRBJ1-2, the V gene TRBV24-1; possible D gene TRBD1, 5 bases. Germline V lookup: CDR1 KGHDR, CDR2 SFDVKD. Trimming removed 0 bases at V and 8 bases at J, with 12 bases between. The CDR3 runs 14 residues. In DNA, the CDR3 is TGTGCCACCAGTGATTTGGGCAGGGTGGGCGGCTACACCTTC. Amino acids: CATSDLGRVGGYTF.

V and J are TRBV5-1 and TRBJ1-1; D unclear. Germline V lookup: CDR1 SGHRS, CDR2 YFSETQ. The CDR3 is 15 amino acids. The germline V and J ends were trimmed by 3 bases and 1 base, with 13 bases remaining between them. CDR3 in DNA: TGCGCCAGCAGCTCTACCGGGTCCTCGAACACTGAAGCTTTCTTT. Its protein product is CASSSTGSSNTEAFF.

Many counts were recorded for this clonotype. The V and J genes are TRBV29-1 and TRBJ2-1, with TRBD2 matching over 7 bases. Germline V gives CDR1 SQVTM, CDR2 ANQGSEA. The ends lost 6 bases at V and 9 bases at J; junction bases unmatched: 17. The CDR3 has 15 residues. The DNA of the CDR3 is TGCAGCGTGGACCCCTCGGGCGGGAGTGCGGGTGAGCAGTTCTTC. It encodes CSVDPSGGSAGEQFF.

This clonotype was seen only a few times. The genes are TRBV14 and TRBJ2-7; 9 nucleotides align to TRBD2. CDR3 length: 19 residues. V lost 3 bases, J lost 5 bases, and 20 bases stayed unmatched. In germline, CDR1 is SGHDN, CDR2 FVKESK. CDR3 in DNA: TGTGCCAGCAGCCATATGCAGACCGGACCGGGACTAGCTCGGCACGAGCAGTACTTC. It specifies CASSHMQTGPGLARHEQYF.

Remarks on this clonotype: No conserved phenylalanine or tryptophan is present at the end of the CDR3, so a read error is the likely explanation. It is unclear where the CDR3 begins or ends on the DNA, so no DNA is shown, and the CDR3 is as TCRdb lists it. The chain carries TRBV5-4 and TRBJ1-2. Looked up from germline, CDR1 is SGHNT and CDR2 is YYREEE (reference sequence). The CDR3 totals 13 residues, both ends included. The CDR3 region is CASSFPEGRSYTL.

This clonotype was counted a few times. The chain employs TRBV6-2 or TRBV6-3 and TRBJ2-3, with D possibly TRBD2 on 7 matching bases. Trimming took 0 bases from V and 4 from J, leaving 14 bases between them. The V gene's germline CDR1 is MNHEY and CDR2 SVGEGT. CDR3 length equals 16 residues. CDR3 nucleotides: TGTGCCAGCAGTTACTCGTGGGGGGGGCTGGCAGATACGCAGTATTTT. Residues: CASSYSWGGLADTQYF.

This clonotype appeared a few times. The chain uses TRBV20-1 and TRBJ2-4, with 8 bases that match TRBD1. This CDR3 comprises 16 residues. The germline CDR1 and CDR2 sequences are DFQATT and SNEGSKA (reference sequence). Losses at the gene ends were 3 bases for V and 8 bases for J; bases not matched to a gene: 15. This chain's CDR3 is CSAREYRQGAWYIQYF. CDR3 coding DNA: TGCAGTGCTAGGGAATATCGGCAGGGGGCATGGTACATTCAGTACTTC.

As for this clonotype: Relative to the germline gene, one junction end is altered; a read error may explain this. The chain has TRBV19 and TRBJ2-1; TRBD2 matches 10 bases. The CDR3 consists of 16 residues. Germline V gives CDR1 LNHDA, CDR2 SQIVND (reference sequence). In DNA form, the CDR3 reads TGTGCCAGTAGTGGGCTAGCGGGGGACTCCTACAATGAGCGGTTCTTC. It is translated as CASSGLAGDSYNERFF.

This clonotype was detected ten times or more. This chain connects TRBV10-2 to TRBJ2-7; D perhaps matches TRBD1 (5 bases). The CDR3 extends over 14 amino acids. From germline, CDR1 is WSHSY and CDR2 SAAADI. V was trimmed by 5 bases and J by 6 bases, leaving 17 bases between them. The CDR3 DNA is TGCGCCAGCAGTCTGTCCACAGGAGACGGCGAGCAGTACTTC. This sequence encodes CASSLSTGDGEQYF.

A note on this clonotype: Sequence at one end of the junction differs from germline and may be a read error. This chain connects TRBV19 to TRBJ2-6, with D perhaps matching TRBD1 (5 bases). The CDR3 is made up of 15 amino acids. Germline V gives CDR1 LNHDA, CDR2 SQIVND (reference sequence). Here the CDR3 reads CASSIGGSGANVLIF. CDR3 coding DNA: TGTGCCAGTAGTATCGGCGGCTCTGGGGCCAACGTCCTGATTTTC. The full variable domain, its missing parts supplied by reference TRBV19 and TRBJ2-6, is DGGITQSPKYLFRKEGQNVTLSCEQNLNHDAMYWYRQDPGQGLRLIYYSQIVNDFQKGDIAEGYSVSREKKESFPLTVTSAQKNPTAFYLCASSIGGSGANVLIFGAGSRLTVL.

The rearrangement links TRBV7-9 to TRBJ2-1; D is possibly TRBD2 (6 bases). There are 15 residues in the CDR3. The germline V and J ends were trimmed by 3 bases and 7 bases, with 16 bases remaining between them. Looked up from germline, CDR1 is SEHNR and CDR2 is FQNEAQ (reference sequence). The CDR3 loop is CASSFTAGPKNEQFF. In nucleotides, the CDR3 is TGTGCCAGCAGCTTTACGGCGGGACCTAAAAATGAGCAGTTCTTC.

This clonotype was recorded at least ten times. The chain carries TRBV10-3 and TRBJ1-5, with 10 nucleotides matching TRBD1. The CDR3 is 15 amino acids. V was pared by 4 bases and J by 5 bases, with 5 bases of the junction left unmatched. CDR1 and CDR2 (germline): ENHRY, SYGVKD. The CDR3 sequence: CAISATGGSYQPQHF. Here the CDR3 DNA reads TGTGCCATCAGTGCGACAGGGGGCAGCTATCAGCCCCAGCATTTT.

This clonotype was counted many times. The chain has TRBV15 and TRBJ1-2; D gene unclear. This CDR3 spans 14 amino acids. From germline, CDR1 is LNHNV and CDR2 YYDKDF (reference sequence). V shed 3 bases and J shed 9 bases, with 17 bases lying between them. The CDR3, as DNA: TGTGCCACCAGCAGCCGAGGAGGGTCCCGGCGCTACACCTTC. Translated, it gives CATSSRGGSRRYTF.

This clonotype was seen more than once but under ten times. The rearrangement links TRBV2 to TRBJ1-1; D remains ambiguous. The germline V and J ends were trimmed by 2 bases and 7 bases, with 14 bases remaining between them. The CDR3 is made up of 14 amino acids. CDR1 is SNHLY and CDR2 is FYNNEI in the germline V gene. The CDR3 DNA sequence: TGTGCCAGCAGTGAACATTGGGAGAGGAGTGAAGCTTTCTTT. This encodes CASSEHWERSEAFF. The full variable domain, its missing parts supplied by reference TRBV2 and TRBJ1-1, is EPEVTQTPSHQVTQMGQEVILRCVPISNHLYFYWYRQILGQKVEFLVSFYNNEISEKSEIFDDQFSVERPDGSNFTLKIRSTKLEDSAMYFCASSEHWERSEAFFGQGTRLTVV.

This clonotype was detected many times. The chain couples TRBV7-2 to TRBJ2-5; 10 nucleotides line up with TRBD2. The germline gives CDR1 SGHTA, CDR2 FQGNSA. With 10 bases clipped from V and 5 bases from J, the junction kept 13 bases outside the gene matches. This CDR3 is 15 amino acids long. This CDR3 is CATSERGGRFETQYF. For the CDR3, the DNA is TGTGCCACCTCGGAGCGGGGGGGCCGGTTCGAGACCCAGTACTTC.

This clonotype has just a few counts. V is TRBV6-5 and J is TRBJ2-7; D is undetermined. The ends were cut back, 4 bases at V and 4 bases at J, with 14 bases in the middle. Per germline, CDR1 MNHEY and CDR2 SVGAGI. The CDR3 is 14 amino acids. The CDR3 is CASSSAGGVYEQYF. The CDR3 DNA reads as TGTGCCAGCAGTTCCGCAGGTGGGGTTTACGAGCAGTACTTC.

The CDR3 sequence is CASIDFEAGNTIYF. The CDR3 coding sequence is TGCGCCAGCATAGACTTTGAAGCTGGAAACACCATATATTTT. The V call is TRBV10-2, the J call TRBJ1-3; D gene unclear. The CDR3 has 14 amino acids. Trimming took 7 bases from V and 2 from J, leaving 12 bases between them. Germline V CDR1 and CDR2: WSHSY, SAAADI.

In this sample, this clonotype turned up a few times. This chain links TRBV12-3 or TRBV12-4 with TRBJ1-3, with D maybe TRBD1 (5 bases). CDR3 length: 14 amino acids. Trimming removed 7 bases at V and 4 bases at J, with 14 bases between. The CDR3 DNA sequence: TGTGCCAGCACCCTGGATAAGGGGGGAAACACCATATATTTT. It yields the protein CASTLDKGGNTIYF.

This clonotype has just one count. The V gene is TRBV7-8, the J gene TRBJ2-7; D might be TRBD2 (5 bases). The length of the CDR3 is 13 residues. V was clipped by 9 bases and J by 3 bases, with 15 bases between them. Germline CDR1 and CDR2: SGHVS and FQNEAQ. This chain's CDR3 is CASKTTGIYEQYF. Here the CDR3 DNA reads TGTGCCAGTAAGACCACGGGGATCTACGAGCAGTACTTC.

The CDR3, as DNA: TGTGCCAGCAGCTTAGGGGGGCCTGGGGCCAACGTCCTGACTTTC. Translated: CASSLGGPGANVLTF. The chain recombines TRBV5-8 with TRBJ2-6; possibly TRBD1 or TRBD2 for D (6 bases each). Germline CDR1 is SGHTS and CDR2 is YDEGEE. CDR3 length: 15 residues. V lost 2 bases, J lost 2 bases, and 8 bases lay in between.

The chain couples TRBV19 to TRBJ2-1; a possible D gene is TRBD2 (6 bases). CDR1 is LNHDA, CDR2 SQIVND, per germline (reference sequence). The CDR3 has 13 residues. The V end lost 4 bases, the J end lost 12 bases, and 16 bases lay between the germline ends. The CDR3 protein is CASSTPRNGGQFF. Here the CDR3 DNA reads TGTGCCAGTAGTACACCACGGAACGGGGGGCAGTTCTTC.

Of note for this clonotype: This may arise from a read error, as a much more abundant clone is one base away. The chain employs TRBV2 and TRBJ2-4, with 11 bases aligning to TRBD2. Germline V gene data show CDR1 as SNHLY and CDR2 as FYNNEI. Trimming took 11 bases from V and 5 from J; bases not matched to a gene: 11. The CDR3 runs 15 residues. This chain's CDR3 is CAVRGGLAGQNIQYF. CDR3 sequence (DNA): TGTGCCGTGCGAGGCGGACTAGCGGGTCAAAACATTCAGTACTTC.

CDR3 DNA sequence: TGTGCCACTTTCTTTACCGGGACATCTAACTATGGCTACACCTTC. This sequence encodes CATFFTGTSNYGYTF. The chain has TRBV19 and TRBJ1-2; perhaps TRBD1 as D (6 bases). The V end lost 10 bases, the J end lost 0 bases, and 18 bases lay between the germline ends. Germline CDR1 is LNHDA and CDR2 is SQIVND (reference sequence). This CDR3 is 15 amino acids long.

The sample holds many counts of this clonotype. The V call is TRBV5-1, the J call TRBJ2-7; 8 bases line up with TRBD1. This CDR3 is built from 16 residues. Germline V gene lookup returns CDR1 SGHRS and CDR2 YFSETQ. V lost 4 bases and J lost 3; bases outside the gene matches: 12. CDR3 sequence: CASSGGSGTGHYEQYF. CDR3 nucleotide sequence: TGCGCCAGCAGCGGAGGATCCGGGACAGGACACTACGAGCAGTACTTC.

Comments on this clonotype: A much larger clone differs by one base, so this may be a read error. CDR3 loop: CASSPTGASYEQYF. DNA for the CDR3: TGTGCCAGCAGCCCGACAGGGGCCTCCTACGAGCAGTACTTC. The chain joins TRBV25-1 to TRBJ2-7; TRBD1 agrees at 8 bases. The CDR3 is 14 residues long. V shed 6 bases, J shed 0 bases, and the junction held 4 bases outside the gene matches. Germline CDR1 reads MGHDK; CDR2 reads SYGVNS.

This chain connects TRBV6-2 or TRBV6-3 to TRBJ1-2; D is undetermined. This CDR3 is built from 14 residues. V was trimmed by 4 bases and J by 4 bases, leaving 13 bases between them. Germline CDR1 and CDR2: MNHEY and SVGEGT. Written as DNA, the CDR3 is TGTGCCAGCAGTTTATCATCCGGTAGCTATGGCTACACCTTC. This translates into CASSLSSGSYGYTF.